The 12 T cell receptor beta chains below all came from one sample that was sequenced in a study of blood T cell repertoires in COVID-19. TCRdb keeps only in-frame clones here, not all; method: immunoSEQ multiplex PCR. The table has about 130,000 clones, approximately 82% seen once. Specimen: peripheral blood. Receptors were obtained from a man in his forties with active or convalescent COVID-19.

The rearrangement joins TRBV6-5 to TRBJ2-1; D gene uncertain. V lost 7 bases, J lost 6 bases, and 7 bases lay in between. The CDR3 loop spans 11 amino acids. Germline V gives CDR1 MNHEY, CDR2 SVGAGI. CDR3 residues: CASKNINEQFF. CDR3 nucleotides: TGTGCCAGCAAAAACATCAATGAGCAGTTCTTC.

The chain couples TRBV7-9 to TRBJ1-1, with unresolved D. This CDR3 contains 14 residues. Trimming left V 6 bases short and J 2 bases short, with 13 bases between. Per germline, CDR1 SEHNR and CDR2 FQNEAQ (reference sequence). The CDR3 reads CASRPVLANTEAFF. The CDR3 DNA is TGTGCCAGCAGACCCGTTCTAGCCAACACTGAAGCTTTCTTT.

This chain uses TRBV10-1 with TRBJ2-1; D is unresolved. The CDR3 has 16 residues. CDR1 and CDR2 (germline): WNHNN, SYGVQD (reference sequence). V lost 4 bases and J lost 0, with 13 bases in between. The CDR3 protein is CASSAHLGSSYNEQFF. Written as DNA, the CDR3 is TGCGCCAGCAGTGCGCACCTAGGAAGCTCCTACAATGAGCAGTTCTTC.

Comment on this clone: An end of the junction does not agree with germline; a read error may underlie this. The chain recombines TRBV7-7 with TRBJ2-5, with 10 bases matching TRBD2. The CDR3 runs 16 residues. Germline CDR1 is SSHAT and CDR2 is FNYEAQ (reference sequence). CDR3: CASSSGVAGGQETQYF. For the CDR3, the DNA is TGTGCTAGCAGCTCCGGAGTAGCGGGGGGACAAGAGACCCAGTACTTC.

The chain joins TRBV12-3 or TRBV12-4 to TRBJ2-4; 7 bases align to TRBD1. Unmatched junction bases numbered 7, after V lost 7 bases and J lost 7 bases. This CDR3 spans 13 amino acids. CDR3 region: CASTETGRNIQYF. CDR3 nucleotides: TGTGCCAGCACGGAGACAGGGCGGAACATTCAGTACTTC.

The rearrangement joins TRBV12-3 or TRBV12-4 to TRBJ2-7, with TRBD2 identical over 8 bases. The length of the CDR3 is 13 residues. J was trimmed by 7 bases and V by 6 bases; bases with no gene match: 8. The CDR3 DNA follows: TGTGCCAGCAGCACCGGGGGGGTCGGTGAGCAGTACTTC. Its protein product is CASSTGGVGEQYF.

The rearrangement links TRBV19 to TRBJ1-1; D ambiguous. The CDR3 has 13 residues. Looked up from germline, CDR1 is LNHDA and CDR2 is SQIVND (reference sequence). Trimming removed 7 bases at V and 1 base at J, with 10 bases between. In nucleotides, the CDR3 is TGTGCCAGTACTGAGTTATCGAACACTGAAGCTTTCTTT. Its protein is CASTELSNTEAFF.

The table lists this clone with many counts. This chain links TRBV2 with TRBJ1-1; 12 bases agree with TRBD1. This CDR3 has 14 amino acids. J gave up 8 bases and V 3 bases, and 4 bases lay outside the gene matches. Germline lookup yields CDR1 SNHLY and CDR2 FYNNEI. The CDR3 nucleotides are TGTGCCAGCAGTGATGGGACAGGGGGCAGGGAAGCTTTCTTT. This translates into CASSDGTGGREAFF.

The chain uses TRBV25-1 and TRBJ2-3, with D possibly TRBD2 on 7 matching bases. This CDR3 is 15 amino acids long. Looked up from germline, CDR1 is MGHDK and CDR2 is SYGVNS. Trimming took 4 bases from V and 4 from J, leaving 15 bases between them. The CDR3: CASSGSGGAADTQYF. CDR3 sequence (DNA): TGTGCCAGCAGTGGGAGTGGGGGGGCTGCAGATACGCAGTATTTT.

The CDR3 sequence: CASSPGQGASYNEQFF. The CDR3 nucleotides are TGCGCCAGCAGTCCGGGACAGGGGGCGTCCTACAATGAGCAGTTCTTC. The chain recombines TRBV5-1 with TRBJ2-1; TRBD1 agrees at 12 bases. Germline trimming cut 5 bases from V and 1 base from J; bases unmatched to any gene: 4. The germline CDR1 and CDR2 sequences are SGHRS and YFSETQ. CDR3 length: 16 amino acids.

The chain is built from TRBV30 and TRBJ1-2; tentatively, D is TRBD1 (5 bases). CDR1 GTSNPN and CDR2 SVGIG come from the germline V gene (reference sequence). CDR3 length equals 12 residues. Deletions cut 1 base from V and 4 bases from J, with 7 bases between. CDR3 sequence (DNA): TGTGCCTGGAGTGGGGGCCCCTATGGCTACACCTTC. Its protein is CAWSGGPYGYTF. Complete variable domain (other parts from reference TRBV30 and TRBJ1-2): SQTIHQWPATLVQPVGSPLSLECTVEGTSNPNLYWYRQAAGRGLQLLFYSVGIGQISSEVPQNLSASRPQDRQFILSSKKLLLSDSGFYLCAWSGGPYGYTFGSGTRLTVV.

This clone was counted between two and nine times. The chain combines TRBV6-5 with TRBJ1-4, with TRBD1 matching over 8 bases. The germline V gene has CDR1 MNHEY and CDR2 SVGAGI. The CDR3 length is 15 residues. The J segment lost 8 bases and the V segment lost 0 bases, leaving 5 bases of the junction unmatched. The DNA of the CDR3 is TGTGCCAGCAGTTACTCGGTACAGGGGGGGGAAAAACTGTTTTTT. It specifies CASSYSVQGGEKLFF.